The 25 T cell receptor beta chains reported below all come from one sample, sequenced in a study of T-cell memory formation after mild COVID-19. Each CDR3 protein gets one entry after TCRdb re-called the 5' RACE reads with MiXCR. The sample holds 50,000 to 60,000 distinct CDR3 sequences, 28% seen once. The sequenced material came from PBMCs or a T cell subset sorted from them (not recorded which). The source of these receptors is a man aged 18 to 29 who had mild COVID-19 (a few samples of this study predate the infection). Cell type and time point are not known.

The V gene is TRBV9, the J gene TRBJ1-1; D unresolved. The germline V gene has CDR1 SGDLS and CDR2 YYNGEE. Trimming took 7 bases from V and 0 from J, leaving 10 bases between them. This CDR3 has 13 amino acids. CDR3 residues: CASQKRVNTEAFF. CDR3 bases: TGTGCCAGCCAGAAGAGGGTGAACACTGAAGCTTTCTTT.

The gene calls are TRBV7-6 and TRBJ2-2; 13 nucleotides agree with TRBD2. CDR1 is SGHVS, CDR2 FNYEAQ, per germline. Unmatched junction bases numbered 3, after V lost 5 bases and J lost 3 bases. The CDR3 covers 16 residues. The CDR3 loop is CASSLTSGGHTGELFF. Written as DNA, the CDR3 is TGTGCCAGCAGCCTGACTAGCGGGGGGCACACCGGGGAGCTGTTTTTT.

This clonotype was seen only a few times. The chain links TRBV19 to TRBJ2-2, with a possible D match to TRBD2 (6 bases). The CDR3 is 14 residues long. The germline V gene encodes CDR1 LNHDA and CDR2 SQIVND (reference sequence). The V end was cut by 6 bases, the J end by 6 bases, with 14 bases between. CDR3 in DNA: TGTGCCAGTAGACCTAGCGTTGTATCCGGGGAGCTGTTTTTT. It translates to CASRPSVVSGELFF.

This clonotype was recorded a few times. V gene TRBV11-2 combines with J gene TRBJ2-1; D unresolved. V shed 2 bases and J shed 3 bases, with 11 bases lying between them. Looked up from germline, CDR1 is SGHAT and CDR2 is FQNNGV. This CDR3 region has 15 residues. In nucleotides, the CDR3 is TGTGCCAGCAGCTTAAGTGGTTTAAACTACAATGAGCAGTTCTTC. Amino acids: CASSLSGLNYNEQFF.

The J gene is TRBJ1-2, the V gene TRBV6-2 or TRBV6-3, with D unclear. Trimming removed 4 bases at V and 6 bases at J, with 18 bases between. CDR3 length: 15 amino acids. Looked up from germline, CDR1 is MNHEY and CDR2 is SVGEGT. CDR3 amino acids: CASSFSRTSVDGYTF. The CDR3 coding sequence is TGTGCCAGCAGTTTCTCCCGGACTTCGGTGGATGGCTACACCTTC.

This rearrangement joins TRBV12-5 to TRBJ2-2; D unresolved. Germline V gives CDR1 LGHNT, CDR2 FRNRAP. This CDR3 has 13 residues. V lost 1 base, J lost 4 bases, and 4 bases lay in between. The CDR3 region is CASGLALTGELFF. In nucleotides, the CDR3 is TGTGCTAGTGGTTTGGCCCTCACCGGGGAGCTGTTTTTT.

This clonotype occurred a few times. The V gene is TRBV5-7, the J gene TRBJ1-4; 8 nucleotides align to TRBD1. TRBV5-7 is an open reading frame, and its role is uncertain. The length of the CDR3 is 15 residues. V trimming: 4 bases; J trimming: 6 bases; junction bases outside the gene matches: 8. The CDR3 region is CASSAPQTGDEKLFF. The CDR3 coding sequence is TGTGCCAGCAGCGCTCCTCAGACAGGGGATGAAAAACTGTTTTTT.

This clonotype was detected only a few times. This sequence joins TRBV7-3 and TRBJ2-2, with TRBD2 as a possible D gene (6 bases). CDR3 length: 15 residues. V was trimmed by 1 base and J by 4 bases, leaving 10 bases between them. From germline, CDR1 is SGHTA and CDR2 FQGTGA. Here the CDR3 reads CASSLSGGATGELFF. In DNA, the CDR3 is TGTGCCAGCAGCTTAAGCGGCGGGGCCACCGGGGAGCTGTTTTTT.

The sample holds a few counts of this clonotype. The chain uses TRBV4-2 and TRBJ2-5, with 8 bases matching TRBD2. The CDR3 spans 15 residues. Germline CDR1 and CDR2: LGHNA and YNFKEQ. The V and J ends lost 0 bases and 4 bases, in that order; junction bases with no gene match: 4. The CDR3 DNA is TGTGCCAGCAGCCAAGATTACGGGGGGGCAGAGACCCAGTACTTC. Its protein is CASSQDYGGAETQYF.

This clonotype was found a few times. The chain has TRBV4-2 and TRBJ2-1; D is perhaps TRBD2 (6 bases). The germline gives CDR1 LGHNA, CDR2 YNFKEQ. The V end lost 0 bases, the J end lost 9 bases, and 15 bases lay between the germline ends. The CDR3 loop spans 15 amino acids. The CDR3 DNA follows: TGTGCCAGCAGCCAAGAGGAGGGAAGTGCGGGTGAGCAGTTCTTC. This translates into CASSQEEGSAGEQFF.

This clonotype has a single count. The gene calls are TRBV7-8 and TRBJ2-3; the D call may be TRBD1 or TRBD2 (5 bases each). The germline V gene has CDR1 SGHVS and CDR2 FQNEAQ. V lost 5 bases, J lost 0 bases, and 18 bases lay in between. CDR3 length equals 17 residues. DNA for the CDR3: TGTGCCAGCAGCCCCCGTGGCACCGGGGCTAGCACAGATACGCAGTATTTT. This codes for CASSPRGTGASTDTQYF.

The chain carries TRBV4-1 and TRBJ2-7; no clear D gene. The CDR3 sequence is 15 residues long. V gave up 4 bases and J gave up 2 bases, with 15 bases separating them. Germline V gene data show CDR1 as MGHRA and CDR2 as YSYEKL. The DNA for the CDR3 is TGCGCCAGCAGCCGAGCCCCGACACGGACCTACGAGCAGTACGTC. It yields the protein CASSRAPTRTYEQYV.

The chain combines TRBV7-2 with TRBJ2-7, with a tentative D call TRBD1 (6 bases). From germline, CDR1 is SGHTA and CDR2 FQGNSA. The V and J ends lost 5 bases and 0 bases respectively, with 17 bases between them. This CDR3 is built from 16 residues. This CDR3 reads CASSISSRGSSYEQYF. The CDR3 coding sequence is TGTGCCAGCAGCATTAGCTCCAGGGGCTCCTCCTACGAGCAGTACTTC.

This clonotype was found a few times. The chain recombines TRBV4-2 with TRBJ2-3, with a possible D match to TRBD2 (7 bases). The CDR3 sequence is 17 residues long. V dropped 0 bases and J dropped 5 bases, with 18 bases sitting between them. CDR1 is LGHNA and CDR2 is YNFKEQ in the germline V gene. CDR3 nucleotides: TGTGCCAGCAGCCAAGATTTCCGGGGGGCCATGATAGATACGCAGTATTTT. As protein: CASSQDFRGAMIDTQYF.

Only a few counts were recorded for this clonotype. This chain joins TRBV29-1 and TRBJ2-4, with D maybe TRBD1 (6 bases). The CDR3 is 13 residues long. V lost 6 bases and J 7 bases, leaving 16 bases between the germline ends. Germline V CDR1 and CDR2: SQVTM, ANQGSEA. The CDR3 here is CSVRSGAANIQYF. The CDR3 bases are TGCAGCGTCCGATCAGGGGCCGCCAACATTCAGTACTTC.

The chain recombines TRBV3-1 with TRBJ2-3; 13 bases agree with TRBD2. Germline V lookup: CDR1 LGHDT, CDR2 YNNKEL (reference sequence). Germline trimming cut 8 bases from V and 2 bases from J; bases unmatched to any gene: 4. This CDR3 has 15 amino acids. The CDR3 DNA is TGTGCCAGCCGGACTAGCGGGGGATCCACAGATACGCAGTATTTT. Translated: CASRTSGGSTDTQYF.

The gene calls are TRBV4-2 and TRBJ2-6; D gene ambiguous. Per the germline V gene, CDR1 is LGHNA and CDR2 is YNFKEQ. CDR3 length equals 17 residues. Trimming took 4 bases from V and 0 from J, leaving 13 bases between them. CDR3 sequence (DNA): TGTGCCAGCAGCCTATCTAAGACGGACTCTGGGGCCAACGTCCTGACTTTC. Residues: CASSLSKTDSGANVLTF.

The chain uses TRBV5-1 and TRBJ1-1; D is unclear. The germline CDR1 and CDR2 sequences are SGHRS and YFSETQ. V was cut by 0 bases and J by 0 bases, with 9 bases left in between. CDR3 length: 15 amino acids. The CDR3 region has the DNA TGCGCCAGCAGCTTGGTCTCACTGCTGAACACTGAAGCTTTCTTT. Its translation: CASSLVSLLNTEAFF.

This clonotype has more than one count but fewer than ten. The chain has TRBV5-1 and TRBJ2-1; tentative D call: TRBD2 (5 bases). V dropped 7 bases and J dropped 6 bases, with 17 bases sitting between them. This CDR3 has 14 residues. Germline CDR1 SGHRS, CDR2 YFSETQ. The CDR3 bases are TGCGCCAGCCTTGATTTGGGGAGTAGCAATGAGCAGTTCTTC. Amino acids: CASLDLGSSNEQFF.

The chain recombines TRBV4-3 with TRBJ2-1, with 9 positions matching TRBD2. The CDR3 length is 18 residues. The germline gives CDR1 LGHNA, CDR2 YSLEER. Trimming at V came to 2 bases and at J to 0 bases, leaving 8 bases not matched to a gene. The CDR3 nucleotides read TGCGCCAGCAGCCAACTAGCGGGGACCGTAGGCTCCTACAATGAGCAGTTCTTC. This sequence encodes CASSQLAGTVGSYNEQFF.

This clonotype was observed once. V is TRBV5-5 and J is TRBJ2-7, with 11 bases matching TRBD1. V shed 0 bases and J 3 bases; nucleotides not matched to a gene: 5. Germline assignment: CDR1 SGHKS and CDR2 YYEKEE (reference sequence). The CDR3 runs to 16 residues. The CDR3 region is CASSLDAGTGGYEQYF. CDR3 nucleotides: TGTGCCAGCAGCTTGGATGCCGGGACAGGGGGCTACGAGCAGTACTTC.

The V and J genes are TRBV6-4 and TRBJ2-5; 12 bases map to TRBD1. This CDR3 is built from 15 residues. J gave up 4 bases and V 4 bases, and 4 bases lay outside the gene matches. Germline values: CDR1 MRHNA, CDR2 SNTAGT. The CDR3 DNA sequence: TGTGCCAGCAGTGCCGGGACAGGGGGCGCAGAGACCCAGTACTTC. It is translated as CASSAGTGGAETQYF.

This clonotype was detected only a few times. The V gene is TRBV9, the J gene TRBJ2-7, with D perhaps given as TRBD1 or TRBD2 (5 bases each). The CDR3 has 15 amino acids. Germline V gene data show CDR1 as SGDLS and CDR2 as YYNGEE. V lost 3 bases, J lost 3 bases, and 16 bases lay in between. Here the CDR3 reads CASSADPGPLYEQYF. CDR3 in DNA: TGTGCCAGCAGCGCCGATCCGGGACCTCTCTACGAGCAGTACTTC.

This clonotype was observed a handful of times. The chain carries TRBV4-1 and TRBJ1-1; TRBD1 matches at 7 bases. V was pared by 1 base and J by 1 base, with 9 bases of the junction left unmatched. There are 17 residues in the CDR3. Germline-derived CDR1 and CDR2 are MGHRA and YSYEKL. This chain's CDR3 is CASSQGPLRQGNTEAFF. DNA of the CDR3: TGCGCCAGCAGCCAAGGACCGCTCCGACAGGGGAACACTGAAGCTTTCTTT.

The chain joins TRBV6-6 to TRBJ1-2; no definite D call. The V and J ends lost 2 bases and 6 bases respectively, with 16 bases between them. The CDR3 has 15 residues. Germline V gives CDR1 MNHNY, CDR2 SVGAGI (reference sequence). CDR3 loop: CASSYEELARDGYTF. CDR3 nucleotides: TGTGCCAGCAGTTACGAAGAGCTGGCCCGGGATGGCTACACCTTC.